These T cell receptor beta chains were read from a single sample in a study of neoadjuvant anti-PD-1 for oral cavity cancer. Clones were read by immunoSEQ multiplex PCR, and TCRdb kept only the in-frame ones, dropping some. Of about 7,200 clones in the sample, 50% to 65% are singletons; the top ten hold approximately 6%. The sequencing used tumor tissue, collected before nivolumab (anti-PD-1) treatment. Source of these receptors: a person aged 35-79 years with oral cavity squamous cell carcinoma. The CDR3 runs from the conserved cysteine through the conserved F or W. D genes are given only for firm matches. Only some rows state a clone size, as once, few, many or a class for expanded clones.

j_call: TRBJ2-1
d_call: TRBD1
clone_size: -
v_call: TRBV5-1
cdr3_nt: TGCGCCAGCAGCGCTGGACAGGGTGGGAGTGAGCAGTTCTTC
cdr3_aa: CASSAGQGGSEQFF

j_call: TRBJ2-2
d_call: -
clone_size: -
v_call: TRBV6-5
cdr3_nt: TGTGCCAGCAGTTACTCGGGACAGAACACCGGGGAGCTGTTTTTT
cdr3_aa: CASSYSGQNTGELFF

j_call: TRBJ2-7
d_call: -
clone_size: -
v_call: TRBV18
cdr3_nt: TGTGCCAGCTCACCGGTCCTACCTACTTCCCACGAGCAGTACTTC
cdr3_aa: CASSPVLPTSHEQYF

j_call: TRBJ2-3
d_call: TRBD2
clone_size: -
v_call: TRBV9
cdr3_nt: TGTGCCAGCAGCCTAAGCGGGAAGCTAGATACGCAGTATTTT
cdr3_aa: CASSLSGKLDTQYF

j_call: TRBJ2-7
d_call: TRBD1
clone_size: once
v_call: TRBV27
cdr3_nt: TGTGCCAGCAGTTTCGATCCACCGGGACAGGGAGGCTCCTACGAGCAGTACTTC
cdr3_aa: CASSFDPPGQGGSYEQYF

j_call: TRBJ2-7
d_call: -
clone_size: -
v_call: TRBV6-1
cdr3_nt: TGTGCCAGCAGTGAATTGGGCCAGGGGACCTACGAGCAGTACTTC
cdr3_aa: CASSELGQGTYEQYF

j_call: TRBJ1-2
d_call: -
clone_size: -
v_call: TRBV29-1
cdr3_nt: TGCAGCGTTCAGCAGTCAGGCGATGGCTACACCTTC
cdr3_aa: CSVQQSGDGYTF

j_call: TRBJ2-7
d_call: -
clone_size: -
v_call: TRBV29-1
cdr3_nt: TGCAGCGTTGAGAGCTCCTACGAGCAGTACTTC
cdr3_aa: CSVESSYEQYF

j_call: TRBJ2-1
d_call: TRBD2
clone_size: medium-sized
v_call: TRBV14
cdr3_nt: TGTGCCAGCAGTCAAAGGGGGACTAGCAGTAACAATGAGCAGTTCTTC
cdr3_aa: CASSQRGTSSNNEQFF

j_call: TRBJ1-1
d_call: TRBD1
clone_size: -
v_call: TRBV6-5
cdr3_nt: TGTGCCAGCAGTTACTCGGACAGGGCGACTGAAGCTTTCTTT
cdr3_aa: CASSYSDRATEAFF

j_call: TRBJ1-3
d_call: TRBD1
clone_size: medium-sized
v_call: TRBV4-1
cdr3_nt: TGCGCCAGCAGCCCTCAAGAGGGGGCAGGTTCTGGAAACACCATATATTTT
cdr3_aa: CASSPQEGAGSGNTIYF

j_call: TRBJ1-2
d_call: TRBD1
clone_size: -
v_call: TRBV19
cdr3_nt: TGTGCCAGTAGTATTGTTCAGGGGGCTAACTATGGCTACACCTTC
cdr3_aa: CASSIVQGANYGYTF

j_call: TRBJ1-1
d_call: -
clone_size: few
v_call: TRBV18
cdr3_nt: TGTGCCAGCTCAGTCGACAGATACACTGAAGCTTTCTTT
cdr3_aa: CASSVDRYTEAFF

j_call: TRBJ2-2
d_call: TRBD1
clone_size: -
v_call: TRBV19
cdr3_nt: TGTGCCAGTATTGGAATCGGGACAGGGAACACCGGGGAGCTGTTTTTT
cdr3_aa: CASIGIGTGNTGELFF